Listed here are 18 T cell receptor beta chains from one sample, sequenced in a study of cytomegalovirus exposure and HLA in healthy donors. The primer mix had 60 Vbeta and 13 Jbeta primers. Method: immunoSEQ multiplex PCR; TCRdb's copy keeps in-frame clones and lacks some. The repertoire holds roughly 130,000 clones, with around 82% as singletons. Sequenced sample: PBMCs. The receptors were gathered from a boy between 10 and 17 years old in good health and CMV-seronegative.

The chain links TRBV5-1 to TRBJ2-1; the D is unclear. V was pared by 4 bases and J by 8 bases, with 13 bases between. Germline lookup yields CDR1 SGHRS and CDR2 YFSETQ. The CDR3 covers 13 residues. The CDR3 sequence: CASSTPGRDEQFF. The DNA of the CDR3 is TGCGCCAGCAGCACCCCCGGTCGCGATGAGCAGTTCTTC.

The gene calls are TRBV7-2 and TRBJ2-2; tentatively, D is TRBD1 (6 bases). There are 14 residues in the CDR3. The V end lost 2 bases, the J end lost 4 bases, and 8 bases lay between the germline ends. The germline V gene encodes CDR1 SGHTA and CDR2 FQGNSA. This CDR3 reads CASSLTGSTGELFF. Written as DNA, the CDR3 is TGTGCCAGCAGCTTAACAGGGTCCACCGGGGAGCTGTTTTTT.

The rearrangement joins TRBV15 to TRBJ1-2, with TRBD1 matching 7 bases. The J segment lost 8 bases and the V segment lost 7 bases, leaving 7 bases of the junction unmatched. The CDR3 totals 12 residues. Per germline, CDR1 LNHNV and CDR2 YYDKDF (reference sequence). This CDR3 is CATKGTAGGYTF. The CDR3, as DNA: TGTGCCACCAAGGGGACAGCTGGAGGCTACACCTTC.

V usage is TRBV4-3 and J usage is TRBJ2-2; 7 bases match TRBD2. Germline V gives CDR1 LGHNA, CDR2 YSLEER. Trimming cost V 0 bases and J 7 bases; bases outside gene matches: 11. The CDR3 totals 17 residues. CDR3 protein: CASSQEVGLVRGGELFF. As DNA, the CDR3 is TGCGCCAGCAGCCAAGAAGTAGGACTAGTTCGAGGCGGGGAGCTGTTTTTT.

The chain is built from TRBV12-5 and TRBJ2-7, with 10 nucleotides matching TRBD1. V dropped 6 bases and J dropped 4; count of bases not matched to a gene: 3. The CDR3 has 13 amino acids. Germline V gene data show CDR1 as LGHNT and CDR2 as FRNRAP. CDR3 loop: CASGLGQGYEQYF. CDR3 sequence (DNA): TGTGCTAGTGGCCTGGGACAGGGGTACGAGCAGTACTTC.

This clone has a handful of counts. The V gene is TRBV27, the J gene TRBJ1-1; D gene uncertain. V was pared by 2 bases and J by 1 base, with 8 bases between. The CDR3 loop spans 14 amino acids. Germline V CDR1 and CDR2: MNHEY, SMNVEV (reference sequence). The CDR3 bases are TGTGCCAGCAGTTTAGGGCAGAGGAACACTGAAGCTTTCTTT. Protein product: CASSLGQRNTEAFF.

J is TRBJ1-6 and V is TRBV13, with D maybe TRBD1 (5 bases). V was pared by 5 bases and J by 7 bases, with 15 bases between. Germline V CDR1 and CDR2: PRHDT, FYEKMQ (reference sequence). This CDR3 spans 15 amino acids. The CDR3 sequence: CASSPRQSRNSPLHF. CDR3 nucleotides: TGTGCCAGCAGCCCCCGACAGAGTCGGAATTCACCCCTCCACTTT.

This clone occurred a few times. The rearrangement joins TRBV6-4 to TRBJ2-1, with 13 nucleotides matching TRBD2. Germline V gene sequence: CDR1 MRHNA, CDR2 SNTAGT. The trim removed 4 bases at V and 6 bases at J, leaving 0 bases unmatched. The CDR3 has 14 residues. CDR3 loop: CASSGTSGSNEQFF. CDR3 bases: TGTGCCAGCAGTGGGACTAGCGGGAGCAATGAGCAGTTCTTC.

This clone occurred once. The chain joins TRBV5-1 to TRBJ2-7; tentatively, D is TRBD1 (6 bases). Germline lookup yields CDR1 SGHRS and CDR2 YFSETQ. Trimming stripped 0 bases from V and 0 bases from J, with 7 bases between. The CDR3 totals 14 residues. DNA for the CDR3: TGCGCCAGCAGCTTGGAGGACAGCTCCTACGAGCAGTACTTC. Translating it yields CASSLEDSSYEQYF.

The chain joins TRBV5-6 to TRBJ1-2; 9 bases are a match to TRBD1. The CDR3 length is 15 residues. Germline V gene sequence: CDR1 SGHDT, CDR2 YYEEEE. V was clipped by 4 bases and J by 6 bases; unmatched bases: 10. The CDR3 coding sequence is TGTGCCAGCAGCCCCGGGACAGGGATTATCGATGGCTACACCTTC. It codes for CASSPGTGIIDGYTF.

The chain couples TRBV7-2 to TRBJ2-1, with unresolved D. The germline gives CDR1 SGHTA, CDR2 FQGNSA. The CDR3 is 11 residues long. Trimming cost V 1 base and J 8 bases, with 3 bases left between them. The CDR3 spells CASSLVYEQFF. In nucleotides, the CDR3 is TGTGCCAGCAGCTTAGTCTATGAGCAGTTCTTC.

This chain connects TRBV7-9 to TRBJ1-1; possible D gene TRBD1, 5 bases. The CDR3 is 17 amino acids. The V and J ends lost 0 bases and 0 bases respectively, with 14 bases between them. From germline, CDR1 is SEHNR and CDR2 FQNEAQ (reference sequence). This CDR3 is CASSLALGGGMNTEAFF. The DNA for the CDR3 is TGTGCCAGCAGCTTAGCATTGGGGGGAGGGATGAACACTGAAGCTTTCTTT.

The chain recombines TRBV5-6 with TRBJ2-7; D remains unclear. Trimming took 6 bases from V and 1 from J, leaving 8 bases between them. The CDR3 extends over 12 amino acids. Per germline, CDR1 SGHDT and CDR2 YYEEEE. Here the CDR3 reads CASTIDSYEQYF. The DNA for the CDR3 is TGTGCCAGCACCATAGATTCCTACGAGCAGTACTTC. Full variable domain (rest looked up from reference TRBV5-6 and TRBJ2-7): DAGVTQSPTHLIKTRGQQVTLRCSPKSGHDTVSWYQQALGQGPQFIFQYYEEEERQRGNFPDRFSGHQFPNYSSELNVNALLLGDSALYLCASTIDSYEQYFGPGTRLTVT.

The chain carries TRBV5-4 and TRBJ1-6; a possible D gene is TRBD1 (6 bases). The CDR3 runs to 15 residues. Germline V CDR1 and CDR2: SGHNT, YYREEE (reference sequence). V was clipped by 1 base and J by 6 bases, with 11 bases between them. CDR3 in amino acids: CASSLPGGSNSPLHF. CDR3 sequence (DNA): TGTGCCAGCAGCTTGCCGGGGGGCAGTAATTCACCCCTCCACTTT.

This sequence joins TRBV7-9 and TRBJ2-1, with D perhaps TRBD1 (5 bases). Looked up from germline, CDR1 is SEHNR and CDR2 is FQNEAQ (reference sequence). Trimming removed 5 bases at V and 3 bases at J, with 11 bases between. This CDR3 region has 14 residues. The CDR3 sequence: CASSVAGFYNEQFF. The CDR3 nucleotides read TGTGCCAGCAGCGTCGCAGGGTTCTACAATGAGCAGTTCTTC.

The rearrangement links TRBV5-4 to TRBJ1-1, with D hard to call. V gave up 7 bases and J gave up 3 bases, with 13 bases separating them. CDR1 is SGHNT, CDR2 YYREEE, per germline (reference sequence). There are 13 residues in the CDR3. The CDR3 DNA sequence: TGTGCCAGCTTTCCCCCGGACTACACTGAAGCTTTCTTT. As protein: CASFPPDYTEAFF. The full variable domain, its missing parts supplied by reference TRBV5-4 and TRBJ1-1, is ETGVTQSPTHLIKTRGQQVTLRCSSQSGHNTVSWYQQALGQGPQFIFQYYREEENGRGNFPPRFSGLQFPNYSSELNVNALELDDSALYLCASFPPDYTEAFFGQGTRLTVV.

The chain carries TRBV5-1 and TRBJ2-3, with TRBD2 matching over 9 bases. V lost 0 bases, J lost 8 bases, and 7 bases stayed unmatched. Germline values: CDR1 SGHRS, CDR2 YFSETQ. This CDR3 is built from 15 residues. CDR3 sequence reads: CASSLGSGRSGTQYF. Written as DNA, the CDR3 is TGCGCCAGCAGCTTGGGTAGCGGGAGATCAGGTACGCAGTATTTT.

This chain uses TRBV18 with TRBJ2-5; D call uncertain. Trimming took off 1 base at V and 2 bases at J, with 8 bases between the two ends. From germline, CDR1 is KGHSH and CDR2 LQKENI. The CDR3 loop spans 14 amino acids. The CDR3: CASSPLHRQETQYF. CDR3 in DNA: TGTGCCAGCTCACCACTCCACAGACAAGAGACCCAGTACTTC.